This TCR beta chain was obtained from a study of neurological immune-mediated disorders. This clonotype was counted ten times or more. Germline V gene sequence: CDR1 SEHNR, CDR2 FQNEAQ (reference sequence). CDR3 length: 14 amino acids. Losses at the gene ends were 8 bases for V and 0 bases for J; bases not matched to a gene: 4. TCRdb re-analysed the 5' RACE reads in MiXCR, keeping a single row per CDR3 protein. The table includes roughly 62,000 distinct CDR3 sequences, under 2.5% detected once. Sequencing was done on a sample of PBMCs. The V and J genes are TRBV7-9 and TRBJ1-3; 7 bases agree with TRBD1. The source of this sequence is a man in his forties or fifties with multiple sclerosis. The CDR3 loop reads CASRQGDSGNTIYF. As DNA, the CDR3 is TGTGCCAGCCGGCAGGGGGACTCTGGAAACACCATATATTTT.